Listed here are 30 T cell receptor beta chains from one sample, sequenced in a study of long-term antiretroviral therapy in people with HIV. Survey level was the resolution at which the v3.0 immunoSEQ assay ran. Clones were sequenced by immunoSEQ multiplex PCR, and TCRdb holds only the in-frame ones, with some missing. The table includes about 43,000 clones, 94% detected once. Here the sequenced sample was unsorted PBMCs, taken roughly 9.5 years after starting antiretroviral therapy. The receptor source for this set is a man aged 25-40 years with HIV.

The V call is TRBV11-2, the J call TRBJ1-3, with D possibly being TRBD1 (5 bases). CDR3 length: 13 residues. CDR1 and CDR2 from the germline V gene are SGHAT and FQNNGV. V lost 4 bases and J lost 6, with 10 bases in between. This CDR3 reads CASSSGGENTIYF. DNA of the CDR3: TGTGCCAGCAGCTCCGGAGGGGAAAACACCATATATTTT.

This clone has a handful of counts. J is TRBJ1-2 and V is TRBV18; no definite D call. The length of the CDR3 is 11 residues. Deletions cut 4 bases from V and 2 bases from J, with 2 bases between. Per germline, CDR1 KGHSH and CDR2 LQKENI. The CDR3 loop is CASSQNYGYTF. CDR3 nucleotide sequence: TGTGCCAGCTCACAAAACTATGGCTACACCTTC. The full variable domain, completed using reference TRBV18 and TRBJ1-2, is NAGVMQNPRHLVRRRGQEARLRCSPMKGHSHVYWYRQLPEEGLKFMVYLQKENIIDESGMPKERFSAEFPKEGPSILRIQQVVRGDSAAYFCASSQNYGYTFGSGTRLTVV.

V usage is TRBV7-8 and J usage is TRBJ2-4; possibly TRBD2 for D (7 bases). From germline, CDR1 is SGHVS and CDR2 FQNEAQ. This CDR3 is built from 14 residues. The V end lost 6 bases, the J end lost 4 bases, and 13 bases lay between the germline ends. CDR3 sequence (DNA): TGTGCCAGCAGTTCTCGGGGGGCTAAAAACATTCAGTACTTC. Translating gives CASSSRGAKNIQYF.

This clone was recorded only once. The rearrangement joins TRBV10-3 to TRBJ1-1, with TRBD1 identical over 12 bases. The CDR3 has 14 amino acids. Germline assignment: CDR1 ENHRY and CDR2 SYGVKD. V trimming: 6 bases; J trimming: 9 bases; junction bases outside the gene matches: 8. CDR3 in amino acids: CAIRPGTGGLKAFF. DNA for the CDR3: TGTGCCATCAGGCCCGGGACAGGGGGCCTTAAAGCTTTCTTT.

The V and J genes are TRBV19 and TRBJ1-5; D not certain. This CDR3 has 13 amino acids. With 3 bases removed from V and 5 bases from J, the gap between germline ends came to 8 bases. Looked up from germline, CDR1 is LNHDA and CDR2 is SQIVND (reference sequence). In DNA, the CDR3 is TGTGCCAGTAGTATCGCAGCCGATCAGCCCCAGCATTTT. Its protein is CASSIAADQPQHF.

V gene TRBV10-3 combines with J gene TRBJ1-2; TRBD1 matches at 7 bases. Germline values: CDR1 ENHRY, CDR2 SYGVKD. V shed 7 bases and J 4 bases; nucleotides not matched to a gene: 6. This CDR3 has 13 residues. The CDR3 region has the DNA TGTGCCATCACCGGACAGGATGGCTATGGCTACACCTTC. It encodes CAITGQDGYGYTF.

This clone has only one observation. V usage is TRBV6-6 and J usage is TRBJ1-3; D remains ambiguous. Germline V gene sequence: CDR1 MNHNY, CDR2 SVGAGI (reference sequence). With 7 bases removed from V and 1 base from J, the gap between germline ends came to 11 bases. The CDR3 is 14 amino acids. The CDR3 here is CASTDRPSGNTIYF. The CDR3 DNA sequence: TGTGCCAGCACCGACCGACCTTCTGGAAACACCATATATTTT.

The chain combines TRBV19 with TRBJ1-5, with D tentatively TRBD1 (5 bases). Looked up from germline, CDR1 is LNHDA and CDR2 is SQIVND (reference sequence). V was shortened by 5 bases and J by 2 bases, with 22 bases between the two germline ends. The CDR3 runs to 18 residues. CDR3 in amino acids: CASSLQLTGARGNQPQHF. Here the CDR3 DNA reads TGTGCCAGTAGTCTCCAACTCACAGGAGCCCGAGGCAATCAGCCCCAGCATTTT.

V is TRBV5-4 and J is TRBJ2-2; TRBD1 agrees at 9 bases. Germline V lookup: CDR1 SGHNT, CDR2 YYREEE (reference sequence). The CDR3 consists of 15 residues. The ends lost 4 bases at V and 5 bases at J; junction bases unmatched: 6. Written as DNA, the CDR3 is TGTGCCAGCAGCCCCGGACAGGGGAGGACCGGGGAGCTGTTTTTT. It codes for CASSPGQGRTGELFF.

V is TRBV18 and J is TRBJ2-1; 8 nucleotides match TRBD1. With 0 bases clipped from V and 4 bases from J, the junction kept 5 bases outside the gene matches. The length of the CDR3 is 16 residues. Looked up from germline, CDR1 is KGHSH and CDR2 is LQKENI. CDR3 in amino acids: CASSPPGDRGYNEQFF. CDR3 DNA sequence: TGTGCCAGCTCACCACCAGGTGACAGGGGATACAATGAGCAGTTCTTC.

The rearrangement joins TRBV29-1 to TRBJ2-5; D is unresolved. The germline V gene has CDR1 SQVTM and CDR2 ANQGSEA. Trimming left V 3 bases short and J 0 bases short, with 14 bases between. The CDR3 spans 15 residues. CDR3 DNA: TGCAGCGTTGATTCCACGGCAGGCTACCAAGAGACCCAGTACTTC. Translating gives CSVDSTAGYQETQYF.

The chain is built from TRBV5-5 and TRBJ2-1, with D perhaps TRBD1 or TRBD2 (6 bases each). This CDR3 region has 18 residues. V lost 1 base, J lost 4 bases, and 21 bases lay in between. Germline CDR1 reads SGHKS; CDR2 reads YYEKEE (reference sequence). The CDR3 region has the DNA TGTGCCAGCAGCTTGTTGGTGTGGGGGGCCTACTCGTACAATGAGCAGTTCTTC. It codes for CASSLLVWGAYSYNEQFF.

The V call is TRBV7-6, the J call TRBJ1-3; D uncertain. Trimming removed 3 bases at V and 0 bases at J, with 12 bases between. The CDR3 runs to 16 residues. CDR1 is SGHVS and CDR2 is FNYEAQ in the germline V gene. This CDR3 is CASSLPPPDSGNTIYF. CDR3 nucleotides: TGTGCCAGCAGCTTGCCACCCCCCGACTCTGGAAACACCATATATTTT.

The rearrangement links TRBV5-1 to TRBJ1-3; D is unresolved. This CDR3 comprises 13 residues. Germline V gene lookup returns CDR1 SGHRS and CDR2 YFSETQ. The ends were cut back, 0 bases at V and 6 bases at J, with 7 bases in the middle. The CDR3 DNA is TGCGCCAGCAGCTTGGGCGGCGAAAACACCATATATTTT. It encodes CASSLGGENTIYF.

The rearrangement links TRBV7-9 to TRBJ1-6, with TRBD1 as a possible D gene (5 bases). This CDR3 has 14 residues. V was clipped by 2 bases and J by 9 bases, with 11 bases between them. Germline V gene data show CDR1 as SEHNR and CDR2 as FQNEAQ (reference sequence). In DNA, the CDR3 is TGTGCCAGCAGCTTAATCCAGGGTGGTTCACCCCTCCACTTT. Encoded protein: CASSLIQGGSPLHF.

CDR3 nucleotide sequence: TGCAGCGTTGAAAGGTCGGACTCTTTAGGGGCGTTCTTC. It specifies CSVERSDSLGAFF. The chain employs TRBV29-1 and TRBJ2-1; D is tentatively TRBD1 or TRBD2 (5 bases each). The V gene lost 2 bases and the J gene lost 15 bases, with 20 bases spanning the gap. The CDR3 runs to 13 residues. The germline CDR1 and CDR2 sequences are SQVTM and ANQGSEA.

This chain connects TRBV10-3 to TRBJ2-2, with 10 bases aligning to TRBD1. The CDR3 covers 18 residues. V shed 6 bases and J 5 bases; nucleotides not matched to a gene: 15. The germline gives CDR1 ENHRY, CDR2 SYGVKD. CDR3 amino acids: CAIRKPPGTGEWTGELFF. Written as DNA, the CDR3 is TGTGCCATCAGAAAACCCCCCGGGACAGGGGAATGGACCGGGGAGCTGTTTTTT.

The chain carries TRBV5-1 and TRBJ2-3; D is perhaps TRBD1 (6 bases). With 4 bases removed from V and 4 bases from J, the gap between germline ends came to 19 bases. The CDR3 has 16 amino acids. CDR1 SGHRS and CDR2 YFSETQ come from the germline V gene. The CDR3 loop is CASSHLAAGVADTQYF. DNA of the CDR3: TGCGCCAGCAGCCACCTGGCTGCAGGGGTCGCAGATACGCAGTATTTT.

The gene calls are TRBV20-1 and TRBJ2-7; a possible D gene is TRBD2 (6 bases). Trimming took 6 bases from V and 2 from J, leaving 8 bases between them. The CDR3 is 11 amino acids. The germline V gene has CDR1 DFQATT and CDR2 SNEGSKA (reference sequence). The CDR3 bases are TGCAGTGCCGGGGGAGCCTACGAGCAGTACTTC. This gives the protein CSAGGAYEQYF.

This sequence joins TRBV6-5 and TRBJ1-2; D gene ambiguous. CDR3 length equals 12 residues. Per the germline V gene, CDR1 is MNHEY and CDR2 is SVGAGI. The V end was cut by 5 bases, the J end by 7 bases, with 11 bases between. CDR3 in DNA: TGTGCCAGCAGTCCCACGGTTGGTGGCTACACCTTC. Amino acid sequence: CASSPTVGGYTF.

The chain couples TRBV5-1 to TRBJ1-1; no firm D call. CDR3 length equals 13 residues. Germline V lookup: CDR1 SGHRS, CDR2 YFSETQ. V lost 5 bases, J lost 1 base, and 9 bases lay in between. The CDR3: CASRYDGNTEAFF. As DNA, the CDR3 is TGCGCCAGCAGATACGACGGGAACACTGAAGCTTTCTTT.

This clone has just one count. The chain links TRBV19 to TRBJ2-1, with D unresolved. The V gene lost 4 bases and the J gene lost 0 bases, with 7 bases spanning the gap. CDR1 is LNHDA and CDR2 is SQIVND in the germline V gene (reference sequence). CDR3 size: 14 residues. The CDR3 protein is CASSSMSSYNEQFF. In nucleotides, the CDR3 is TGTGCCAGTAGTAGTATGAGCTCCTACAATGAGCAGTTCTTC.

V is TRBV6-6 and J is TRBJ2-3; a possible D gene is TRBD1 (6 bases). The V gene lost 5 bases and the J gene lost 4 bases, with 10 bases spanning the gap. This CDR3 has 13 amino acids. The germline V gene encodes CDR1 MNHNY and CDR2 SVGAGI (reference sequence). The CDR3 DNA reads TGTGCCAGCAGTAGGGACATGTCAGATACGCAGTATTTT. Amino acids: CASSRDMSDTQYF.

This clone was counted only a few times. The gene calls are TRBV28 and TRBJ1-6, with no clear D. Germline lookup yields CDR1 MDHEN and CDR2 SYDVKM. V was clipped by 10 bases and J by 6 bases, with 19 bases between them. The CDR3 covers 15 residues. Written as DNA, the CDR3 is TGTGCCACCCTCCGGGCCACGATTGCTAATTCACCCCTCCACTTT. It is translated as CATLRATIANSPLHF.

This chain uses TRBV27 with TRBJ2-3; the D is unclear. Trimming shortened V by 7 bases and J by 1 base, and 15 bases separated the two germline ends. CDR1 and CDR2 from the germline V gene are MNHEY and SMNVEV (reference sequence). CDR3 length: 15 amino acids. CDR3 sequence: CASTPWAQGTDTQYF. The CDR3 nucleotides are TGTGCCAGCACCCCTTGGGCGCAGGGCACAGATACGCAGTATTTT.

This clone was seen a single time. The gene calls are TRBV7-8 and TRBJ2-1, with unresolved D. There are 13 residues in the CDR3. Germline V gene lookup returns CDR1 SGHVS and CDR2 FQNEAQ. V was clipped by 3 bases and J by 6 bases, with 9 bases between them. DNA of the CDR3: TGTGCCAGCAGCTTGGCGCCGTTCAATGAGCAGTTCTTC. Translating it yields CASSLAPFNEQFF.

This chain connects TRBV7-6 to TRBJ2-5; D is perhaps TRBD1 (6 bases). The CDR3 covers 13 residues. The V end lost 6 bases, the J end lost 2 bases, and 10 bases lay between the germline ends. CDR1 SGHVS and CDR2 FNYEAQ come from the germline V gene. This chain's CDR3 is CASSLGQQETQYF. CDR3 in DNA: TGTGCCAGCAGTCTAGGACAGCAAGAGACCCAGTACTTC.

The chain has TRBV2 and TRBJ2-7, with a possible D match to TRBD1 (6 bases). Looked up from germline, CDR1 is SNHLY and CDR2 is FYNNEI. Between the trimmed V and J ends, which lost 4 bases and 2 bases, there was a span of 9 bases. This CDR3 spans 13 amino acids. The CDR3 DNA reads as TGTGCCAGCAGTGGGACAGACCCCTACGAGCAGTACTTC. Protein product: CASSGTDPYEQYF. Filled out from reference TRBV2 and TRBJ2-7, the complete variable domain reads EPEVTQTPSHQVTQMGQEVILRCVPISNHLYFYWYRQILGQKVEFLVSFYNNEISEKSEIFDDQFSVERPDGSNFTLKIRSTKLEDSAMYFCASSGTDPYEQYFGPGTRLTVT.

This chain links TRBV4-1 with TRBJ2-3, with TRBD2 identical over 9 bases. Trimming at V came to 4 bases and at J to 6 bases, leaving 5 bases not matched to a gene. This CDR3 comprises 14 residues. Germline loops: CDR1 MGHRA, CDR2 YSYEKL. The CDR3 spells CASSLSGGGDTQYF. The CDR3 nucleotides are TGCGCCAGCAGCCTTAGCGGGGGAGGTGATACGCAGTATTTT.

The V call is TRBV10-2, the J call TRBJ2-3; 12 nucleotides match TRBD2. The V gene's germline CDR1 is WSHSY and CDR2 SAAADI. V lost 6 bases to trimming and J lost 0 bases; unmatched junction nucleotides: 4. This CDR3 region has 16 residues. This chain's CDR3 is CASRPLAGGSTDTQYF. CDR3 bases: TGCGCCAGCAGACCTCTAGCGGGGGGGAGCACAGATACGCAGTATTTT.